These T cell receptor beta chains were read from a single sample in a study of CXCR3-negative and CXCR3-positive naive CD8 T cells. One entry per CDR3 protein, without DNA, is what TCRdb gives after re-calling the 5' RACE reads. This listing includes some 140,000 distinct CDR3 sequences. The specimen was naive CXCR3+ CD8+ T cells from blood. These receptors all stem from a human donor in good health. Some clones in this sample may be carry-over from other donors' samples. Both conserved end residues are part of each CDR3.

V gene,J gene,CDR3 length,CDR3 protein
TRBV28,TRBJ2-7,15,CASSLGLTVSYEQYF
TRBV29-1,TRBJ1-1,12,CSVEGGGTEAFF
TRBV6-5,TRBJ2-5,15,CASKEGGRPQETQYF
TRBV7-8,TRBJ2-5,15,CASSLSEWGEETQYF
TRBV28,TRBJ2-3,14,CASRSGQAIDTQYF
TRBV11-3,TRBJ1-1,13,CASSLWSNTEAFF
TRBV9,TRBJ2-1,16,CASSVGAGVAYNEQFF
TRBV2,TRBJ1-5,14,CASSPDAQYQPQHF
TRBV29-1,TRBJ2-7,12,CSVEDAGGEQYF
TRBV12-3/TRBV12-4,TRBJ1-1,14,CAISFSRMNTEAFF
TRBV29-1,TRBJ2-2,16,CSVSFGRGENTGELFF
TRBV2,TRBJ2-5,15,CASSLSRDRKETQYF
TRBV5-5,TRBJ2-1,14,CASSTGLAGDEQFF
TRBV7-9,TRBJ2-7,18,CASSLSVRRDSKLYEQYF
TRBV7-9,TRBJ2-3,16,CASSLAHTILGDTQYF
TRBV6-2/TRBV6-3,TRBJ2-5,14,CASSYPDSQETQYF
TRBV10-3,TRBJ1-2,18,CAISEWTRIDTSNYGYTF
TRBV7-2,TRBJ2-1,15,CASSFFVAGGNEQFF
TRBV12-3/TRBV12-4,TRBJ2-3,15,CASSSPREGLDTQYF
TRBV7-2,TRBJ2-1,17,CASSQGGPTDWYNEQFF
TRBV20-1,TRBJ1-2,15,CSARDGGGRNYGYTF
TRBV7-9,TRBJ1-4,15,CASSFAGRIIEKLFF
TRBV7-9,TRBJ2-5,14,CASSLTAGPETQYF
TRBV5-1,TRBJ2-7,13,CASSPRIGGEQFF
TRBV18,TRBJ1-1,18,CASSPRDRARVGDTEAFF
TRBV7-2,TRBJ2-5,19,CASSSVRTGGLWTVETQYF
TRBV10-3,TRBJ2-1,15,CAISGGQGSYNEQFF
TRBV6-2/TRBV6-3,TRBJ1-6,14,CASSGRTYNSPLHF
TRBV28,TRBJ2-5,17,CASSFPIAIGGRETQYF
TRBV10-3,TRBJ1-2,16,CAIGQEGARGLYGYTF
TRBV5-1,TRBJ2-7,11,CASRRSDEQYF
TRBV28,TRBJ2-1,16,CASITSGVPTYNEQFF
TRBV6-4,TRBJ2-2,13,CATSPGNTGELFF
TRBV10-3,TRBJ2-2,17,CAISRDLTGANTGELFF
TRBV20-1,TRBJ1-2,15,CSARDSKAGRYGYTF
TRBV28,TRBJ2-3,19,CASSFPAIASGGRTDTQYF
TRBV28,TRBJ2-1,19,CASSRGSPGFTSSYNEQFF
TRBV12-3/TRBV12-4,TRBJ2-5,12,CASSSARETQYF
TRBV7-8,TRBJ2-1,17,CASSIPRAGSPYNEQFF
TRBV4-3,TRBJ2-1,16,CASSQDGGGSYNEQFF
TRBV5-1,TRBJ2-2,14,CASSYLPNTGELFF
TRBV9,TRBJ1-5,15,CASSGTDVLNQPQHF
TRBV12-3/TRBV12-4,TRBJ2-7,14,CASSLQGTNYEQYF
TRBV6-2/TRBV6-3,TRBJ1-1,15,CASVPLRDANTEAFF
TRBV19,TRBJ2-1,14,CASSIGDPLNEQFF
TRBV6-5,TRBJ2-1,14,CASSPSQGYNEQFF
TRBV28,TRBJ1-1,13,CASRFTGGTEAFF
TRBV9,TRBJ1-1,12,CASSVVNTEAFF
TRBV6-2/TRBV6-3,TRBJ1-1,14,CASSAPWTGTEAFF
TRBV5-5,TRBJ1-1,14,CASSFSGTGAEAFF
TRBV18,TRBJ2-5,20,CASSPGLAGGPTRTRETQYF
TRBV7-9,TRBJ2-5,15,CASTSGGNLQETQYF
TRBV25-1,TRBJ1-6,12,CAGWVSNSPLHF
TRBV6-4,TRBJ2-2,14,CASSASGVTGELFF